This note documents a single T cell receptor beta chain sequence. The CDR3 contains 15 residues. The germline CDR1 and CDR2 sequences are SGHRS and YFSETQ. Germline trimming cut 3 bases from V and 2 bases from J; bases unmatched to any gene: 8. This sample stems from a study of CD8 T cells in Susac syndrome. Negative isolation yielded CD8+ and CD4+ T cells; FACS enriched TEMRA cells. Random hexamers served to reverse transcribe roughly 0.5 to 1 ug RNA. TCR beta CDR3 was amplified by immunoSEQ covering 54 Vbeta and 13 Jbeta. Each CDR3 protein gets one entry after TCRdb re-called the immunoSEQ multiplex PCR reads with MiXCR. The sample lists some 150,000 distinct CDR3 sequences; over 85% were seen once.

The receptor's source is a human donor with multiple sclerosis. The V call is TRBV5-1, the J call TRBJ2-7; TRBD1 matches at 7 bases. The specimen sequenced was CD8+ T cells from PBMCs. In DNA, the CDR3 is TGCGCCAGCAGCTCTAAAACCGGGACAGCCTACGAGCAGTACTTC. It codes for CASSSKTGTAYEQYF. Supplemented by reference TRBV5-1 and TRBJ2-7, the full variable domain reads KAGVTQTPRYLIKTRGQQVTLSCSPISGHRSVSWYQQTPGQGLQFLFEYFSETQRNKGNFPGRFSGRQFSNSRSEMNVSTLELGDSALYLCASSSKTGTAYEQYFGPGTRLTVT.